Detailed here is one T cell receptor beta chain. Construction of the TCRbeta library involved unique molecular identifiers. One entry per CDR3 protein results from TCRdb running MiXCR on the PCR reads. The data hold more than 450,000 distinct CDR3 sequences, with about 16% observed a single time. Deletions cut 5 bases from V and 7 bases from J, with 17 bases between. Germline-derived CDR1 and CDR2 are SEHNR and FQNEAQ (reference sequence). The CDR3 covers 14 residues. The data were taken from a study of T-cell reconstitution after alpha-beta-depleted transplantation in children. This sequence was found in a human donor who donated a stem cell graft to a child with acute lymphoblastic leukemia. The chain links TRBV7-9 to TRBJ1-1, with a tentative D call TRBD1 (6 bases). The source material was PBMCs from the stem cell graft donor, sampled from the stem cell graft. CDR3 sequence (DNA): TGTGCCAGCAGCCCCGATGGGGGGCGAGTTGAAGCTTTCTTT. The encoded protein is CASSPDGGRVEAFF.